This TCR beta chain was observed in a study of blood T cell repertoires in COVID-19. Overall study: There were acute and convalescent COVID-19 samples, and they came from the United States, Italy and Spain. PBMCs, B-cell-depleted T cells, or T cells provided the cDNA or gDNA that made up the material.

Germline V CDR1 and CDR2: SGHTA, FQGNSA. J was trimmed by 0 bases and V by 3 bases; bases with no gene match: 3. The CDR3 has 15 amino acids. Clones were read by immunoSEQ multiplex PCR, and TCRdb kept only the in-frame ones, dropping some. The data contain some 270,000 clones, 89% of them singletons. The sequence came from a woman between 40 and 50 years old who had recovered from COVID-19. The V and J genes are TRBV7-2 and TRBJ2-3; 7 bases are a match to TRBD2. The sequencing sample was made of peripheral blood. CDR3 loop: CASSFSGLSTDTQYF. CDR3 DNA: TGTGCCAGCAGCTTTAGCGGGTTAAGCACAGATACGCAGTATTTT.